Included here is one TCR beta chain sequence, with context. The sample comes from a study of blood T cell repertoires in COVID-19. Per the original data handling: Reference gene primer amplification yielded estimated nucleated cell counts. Produced via immunoSEQ multiplex PCR; TCRdb's table is partial and in-frame only. V and J calls and clone size are given by that table; D and trimming were obtained from the DNA. The data show roughly 250,000 clones, approximately 91% seen once. This TCR came from a woman in her forties with acute COVID-19. Sequencing input: PBMCs or T cells enriched from blood (not recorded which).

This CDR3 reads CASSSYSAGIRYTQYF. CDR3 bases: TGTGCCAGCAGCTCTTACTCTGCGGGTATTAGATATACGCAGTATTTT. The chain couples TRBV13 to TRBJ2-3, with D maybe TRBD2 (5 bases). Per the germline V gene, CDR1 is PRHDT and CDR2 is FYEKMQ (reference sequence). Trimming removed 4 bases from V and 7 bases from J, with 21 bases in between. CDR3 length equals 16 residues.